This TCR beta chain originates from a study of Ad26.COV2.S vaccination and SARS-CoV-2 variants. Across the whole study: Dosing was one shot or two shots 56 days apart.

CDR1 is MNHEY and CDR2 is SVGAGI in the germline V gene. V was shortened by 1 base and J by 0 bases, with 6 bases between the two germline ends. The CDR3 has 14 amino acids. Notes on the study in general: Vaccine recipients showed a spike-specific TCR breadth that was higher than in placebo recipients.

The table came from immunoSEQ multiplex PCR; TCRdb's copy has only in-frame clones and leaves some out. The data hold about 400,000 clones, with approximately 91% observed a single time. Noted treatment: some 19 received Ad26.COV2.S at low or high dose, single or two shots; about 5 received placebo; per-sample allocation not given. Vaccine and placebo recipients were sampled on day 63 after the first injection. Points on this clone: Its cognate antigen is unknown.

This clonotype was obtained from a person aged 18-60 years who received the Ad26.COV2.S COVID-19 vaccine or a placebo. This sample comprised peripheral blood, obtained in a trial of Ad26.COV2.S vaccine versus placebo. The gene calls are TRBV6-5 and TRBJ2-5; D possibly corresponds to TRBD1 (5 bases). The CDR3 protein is CASSYYRNQETQYF. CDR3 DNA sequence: TGTGCCAGCAGTTACTACAGGAACCAAGAGACCCAGTACTTC.